This TCR beta chain was identified during a study of T cells in Graves' hyperthyroidism and ophthalmopathy. RNA transcripts gave rise to amplified TCR beta CDR3 regions. The HTBI primer set served for first-round RT-PCR of the TCR CDR3. TCRdb reanalysed the multiplex PCR reads using MiXCR and keeps one entry per CDR3 protein. The data hold some 550,000 distinct CDR3 sequences, with around 15% observed a single time. Germline CDR1 reads SQVTM; CDR2 reads ANQGSEA. The CDR3 extends over 11 amino acids. Trimming removed 2 bases at V and 11 bases at J, with 10 bases between. Patients were excluded for uncontrolled infection, other autoimmune disease, pregnancy or lactation. Study-wide results and limits: Expanded thyroid clonotypes (above 0.001) were mostly also found in blood.

Notes on this clonotype: What it binds is not known.

This receptor was taken from a woman aged 35 to 49 with Graves' ophthalmopathy. V gene TRBV29-1 combines with J gene TRBJ2-1; tentatively, D is TRBD2 (6 bases). Input material: blood. CDR3 bases: TGCAGCGTTGAATCTAGCGTAAAGCAGTTCTTC. It encodes CSVESSVKQFF.